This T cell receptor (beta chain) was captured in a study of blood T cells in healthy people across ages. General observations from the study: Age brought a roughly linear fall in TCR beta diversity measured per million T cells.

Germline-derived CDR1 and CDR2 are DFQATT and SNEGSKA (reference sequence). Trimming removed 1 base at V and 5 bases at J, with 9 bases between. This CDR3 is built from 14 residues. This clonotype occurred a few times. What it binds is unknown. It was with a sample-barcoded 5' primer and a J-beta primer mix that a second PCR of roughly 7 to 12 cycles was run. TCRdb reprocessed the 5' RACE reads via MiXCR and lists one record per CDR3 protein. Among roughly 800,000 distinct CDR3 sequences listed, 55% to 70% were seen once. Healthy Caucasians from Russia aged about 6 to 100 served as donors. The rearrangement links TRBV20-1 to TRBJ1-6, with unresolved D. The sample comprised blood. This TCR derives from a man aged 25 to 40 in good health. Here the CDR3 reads CSARADGDNSPLHF. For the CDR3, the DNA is TGCAGTGCTAGAGCTGACGGTGATAATTCACCCCTCCACTTT.